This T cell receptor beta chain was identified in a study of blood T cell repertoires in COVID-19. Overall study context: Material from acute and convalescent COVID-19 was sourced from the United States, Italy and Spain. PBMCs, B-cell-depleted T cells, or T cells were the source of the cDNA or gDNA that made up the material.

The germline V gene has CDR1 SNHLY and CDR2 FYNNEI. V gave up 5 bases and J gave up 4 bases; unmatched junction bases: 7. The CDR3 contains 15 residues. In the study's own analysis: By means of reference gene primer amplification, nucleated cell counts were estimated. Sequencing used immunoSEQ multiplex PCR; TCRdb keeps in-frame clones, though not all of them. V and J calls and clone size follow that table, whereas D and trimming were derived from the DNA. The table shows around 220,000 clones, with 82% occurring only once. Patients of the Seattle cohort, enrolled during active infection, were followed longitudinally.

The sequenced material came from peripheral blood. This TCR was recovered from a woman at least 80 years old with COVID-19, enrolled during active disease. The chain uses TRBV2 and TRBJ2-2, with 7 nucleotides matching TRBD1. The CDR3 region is CASSRQGGSTGELFF. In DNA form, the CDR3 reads TGTGCCAGCAGTCGACAGGGCGGAAGCACCGGGGAGCTGTTTTTT.